The 23 T cell receptor beta chains below were found in one sample sequenced in a study of technical replicates of blood from several donors. Assay used: immunoSEQ multiplex PCR; TCRdb lists only in-frame clones, some missing. Of around 80,000 clones listed, roughly 93% are singletons. The material sequenced was T cells isolated from PBMCs. The receptors were sampled from a human donor in good health.

This rearrangement joins TRBV6-1 to TRBJ2-3; TRBD1 might be the D (5 bases). Trimming shortened V by 1 base and J by 2 bases, and 10 bases separated the two germline ends. CDR1 and CDR2 (germline): MNHNS, SASEGT. This CDR3 comprises 15 residues. The chain's CDR3 is CASSEDRYDTDTQYF. The CDR3 DNA sequence: TGTGCCAGCAGTGAAGACAGGTATGACACAGATACGCAGTATTTT.

CDR3 sequence: CASSDDSWSYNEQFF. The DNA for the CDR3 is TGTGCCAGCAGTGATGATAGCTGGTCCTACAATGAGCAGTTCTTC. This chain joins TRBV2 and TRBJ2-1; D is unresolved. This CDR3 comprises 15 residues. The V gene lost 3 bases and the J gene lost 1 base, with 10 bases spanning the gap. Germline V CDR1 and CDR2: SNHLY, FYNNEI.

The chain recombines TRBV6-5 with TRBJ1-1; tentatively, D is TRBD1 (5 bases). The CDR3 covers 14 residues. Germline V CDR1 and CDR2: MNHEY, SVGAGI. V was trimmed by 8 bases and J by 1 base, leaving 14 bases between them. The DNA of the CDR3 is TGTGCCAGCGGTAGTCGGACAAAGAACACTGAAGCTTTCTTT. Residues: CASGSRTKNTEAFF.

This chain uses TRBV4-1 with TRBJ1-2; the D is unclear. Germline-derived CDR1 and CDR2 are MGHRA and YSYEKL. Trimming pared 0 bases from V and 2 bases from J, leaving 7 bases between. CDR3 length equals 14 residues. The CDR3 protein is CASSQDPKNYGYTF. The CDR3 DNA reads as TGCGCCAGCAGCCAAGATCCTAAGAACTATGGCTACACCTTC.

This clone came up once. This rearrangement joins TRBV14 to TRBJ2-1; D call uncertain. The V end lost 0 bases, the J end lost 10 bases, and 7 bases lay between the germline ends. The germline V gene encodes CDR1 SGHDN and CDR2 FVKESK. The CDR3 length is 12 residues. The CDR3 bases are TGTGCCAGCAGCCAAGAGAGTTACGAGCAGTTCTTC. Its translation: CASSQESYEQFF.

The V call is TRBV5-4, the J call TRBJ2-3, with D perhaps matching TRBD1 (6 bases). Germline V CDR1 and CDR2: SGHNT, YYREEE (reference sequence). This CDR3 region has 15 residues. Trimming removed 4 bases at V and 2 bases at J, with 14 bases between. CDR3 sequence reads: CASSLTGTPTDTQYF. The CDR3 nucleotides are TGTGCCAGCAGCCTTACCGGGACACCCACAGATACGCAGTATTTT.

The chain has TRBV7-9 and TRBJ2-2; tentatively, D is TRBD2 (6 bases). In germline, CDR1 is SEHNR, CDR2 FQNEAQ (reference sequence). The CDR3 contains 16 residues. Trimming removed 5 bases at V and 6 bases at J, with 19 bases between. The chain's CDR3 is CASSPQGGREAGELFF. For the CDR3, the DNA is TGTGCCAGCAGCCCGCAGGGAGGCCGGGAAGCCGGGGAGCTGTTTTTT.

In this sample, this clone turned up once. The genes are TRBV30 and TRBJ2-7; TRBD1 aligns across 10 bases. From germline, CDR1 is GTSNPN and CDR2 SVGIG (reference sequence). The CDR3 covers 15 residues. The V and J ends lost 2 bases and 2 bases, in that order; junction bases with no gene match: 6. The CDR3 loop is CAWSYPGQGTYEQYF. The CDR3 DNA reads as TGTGCCTGGAGTTATCCGGGACAGGGGACCTACGAGCAGTACTTC. The full variable domain, in which reference TRBV30 and TRBJ2-7 provide the parts outside the CDR3, is SQTIHQWPATLVQPVGSPLSLECTVEGTSNPNLYWYRQAAGRGLQLLFYSVGIGQISSEVPQNLSASRPQDRQFILSSKKLLLSDSGFYLCAWSYPGQGTYEQYFGPGTRLTVT.

This clone came up a few times. The V and J genes are TRBV6-1 and TRBJ2-7; 9 bases fit TRBD1. The CDR3 is made up of 13 amino acids. J gave up 2 bases and V 6 bases, and 2 bases lay outside the gene matches. CDR1 and CDR2 from the germline V gene are MNHNS and SASEGT. CDR3 region: CASRGQGTYEQYF. DNA for the CDR3: TGTGCCAGCAGGGGACAGGGTACCTACGAGCAGTACTTC.

The chain employs TRBV2 and TRBJ1-1; D is undetermined. The V gene lost 3 bases and the J gene lost 0 bases, with 5 bases spanning the gap. The CDR3 length is 13 residues. Germline CDR1 is SNHLY and CDR2 is FYNNEI. The CDR3 DNA reads as TGTGCCAGCAGTGAGAGTATGAACACTGAAGCTTTCTTT. Protein: CASSESMNTEAFF.

V gene TRBV7-8 combines with J gene TRBJ2-3; 9 positions match TRBD2. This CDR3 comprises 18 residues. J was trimmed by 1 base and V by 5 bases; bases with no gene match: 13. Germline CDR1 is SGHVS and CDR2 is FQNEAQ. Written as DNA, the CDR3 is TGTGCCAGCAGCCGGCGGGGGGGGCGGGAAACAGGCACAGATACGCAGTATTTT. Its translation: CASSRRGGRETGTDTQYF.

This clone was seen just once. The rearrangement joins TRBV18 to TRBJ1-1; 9 bases fit TRBD1. The CDR3 is 14 amino acids. CDR1 and CDR2 from the germline V gene are KGHSH and LQKENI. V dropped 3 bases and J dropped 5; count of bases not matched to a gene: 4. The CDR3 spells CASSPPGQGTEAFF. DNA of the CDR3: TGTGCCAGCTCACCGCCGGGACAGGGAACTGAAGCTTTCTTT.

The chain is built from TRBV11-3 and TRBJ1-3; D is uncertain. The CDR3 loop spans 12 amino acids. The V end was cut by 7 bases, the J end by 2 bases, with 6 bases between. Germline V gene sequence: CDR1 SGHNT, CDR2 YENEEA. As DNA, the CDR3 is TGTGCCAGCACGGAGGCTGGAAACACCATATATTTT. Its translation is CASTEAGNTIYF.

This rearrangement joins TRBV28 to TRBJ2-7; D unresolved. Germline CDR1 reads MDHEN; CDR2 reads SYDVKM. The CDR3 consists of 14 residues. Here the CDR3 reads CAVLSSEVMDEQYF. In DNA form, the CDR3 reads TGTGCGGTCCTCTCCAGCGAAGTCATGGACGAGCAGTACTTC.

The V and J genes are TRBV6-1 and TRBJ2-7; possible D gene TRBD1, 6 bases. The V gene lost 3 bases and the J gene lost 3 bases, with 6 bases spanning the gap. The CDR3 sequence is 12 residues long. Germline values: CDR1 MNHNS, CDR2 SASEGT. The CDR3 region is CASSDRGYEQYF. The CDR3 nucleotides are TGTGCCAGCAGTGACAGGGGCTACGAGCAGTACTTC.

This clone was recorded only once. V is TRBV29-1 and J is TRBJ2-7; the D gene is possibly TRBD1 (5 bases). Germline V CDR1 and CDR2: SQVTM, ANQGSEA. Trimming took 4 bases from V and 3 from J, leaving 16 bases between them. This CDR3 spans 14 amino acids. The CDR3 protein is CSVGRGPRSYEQYF. The CDR3 DNA reads as TGCAGCGTTGGAAGGGGCCCGAGGAGCTACGAGCAGTACTTC.

The gene calls are TRBV5-1 and TRBJ2-1, with D possibly being TRBD2 (6 bases). Between the trimmed V and J ends, which lost 4 bases and 7 bases, there was a span of 21 bases. The CDR3 sequence is 16 residues long. Per the germline V gene, CDR1 is SGHRS and CDR2 is YFSETQ. CDR3 residues: CASSRIADRSGNEQFF. The CDR3 DNA reads as TGCGCCAGCAGCAGGATAGCGGACCGATCAGGGAATGAGCAGTTCTTC.

This clone was counted only a few times. The chain has TRBV6-5 and TRBJ1-2; no reliable D call. The germline CDR1 and CDR2 sequences are MNHEY and SVGAGI. Trimming shortened V by 5 bases and J by 1 base, and 8 bases separated the two germline ends. CDR3 length equals 13 residues. The CDR3 spells CASSRGVNYGYTF. The CDR3 DNA reads TGTGCCAGCAGTAGAGGCGTTAACTATGGCTACACCTTC.

V and J are TRBV9 and TRBJ1-3; 7 nucleotides match TRBD1. Trimming at V came to 3 bases and at J to 4 bases, leaving 4 bases not matched to a gene. Per germline, CDR1 SGDLS and CDR2 YYNGEE. The CDR3 contains 14 residues. This chain's CDR3 is CASSETGHGNTIYF. The CDR3 DNA is TGTGCCAGCAGCGAGACAGGGCACGGAAACACCATATATTTT.

The V and J genes are TRBV11-2 and TRBJ1-2, with 8 bases lining up with TRBD1. The CDR3 contains 17 residues. CDR1 is SGHAT, CDR2 FQNNGV, per germline. J was trimmed by 1 base and V by 6 bases; bases with no gene match: 13. CDR3 DNA: TGTGCCAGCAGGAGACCGGGACAGGCTCGGGGTAACTATGGCTACACCTTC. The encoded protein is CASRRPGQARGNYGYTF.

The chain couples TRBV6-5 to TRBJ2-5; weak D call: TRBD2 (6 bases). Germline V lookup: CDR1 MNHEY, CDR2 SVGAGI. The ends were cut back, 6 bases at V and 3 bases at J, with 17 bases in the middle. The CDR3 loop spans 15 amino acids. The CDR3 DNA sequence: TGTGCCAGCAGCCGGGGGTCCACGGGGGAAGAGACCCAGTACTTC. Protein: CASSRGSTGEETQYF.

DNA of the CDR3: TGTGCCACCGGAGTAGGAGGAAAACTGTTTTTT. This gives the protein CATGVGGKLFF. The V call is TRBV28, the J call TRBJ1-4, with D hard to call. Between the trimmed V and J ends, which lost 10 bases and 10 bases, there was a span of 13 bases. CDR1 MDHEN and CDR2 SYDVKM come from the germline V gene. The CDR3 is made up of 11 amino acids.

This clone has a single count. The chain couples TRBV28 to TRBJ2-7; D might be TRBD2 (6 bases). Germline lookup yields CDR1 MDHEN and CDR2 SYDVKM. V was cut by 8 bases and J by 2 bases, with 10 bases left in between. This CDR3 is 12 amino acids long. CDR3 amino acids: CASEGGTYEQYF. CDR3 nucleotides: TGTGCCAGCGAAGGAGGGACCTACGAGCAGTACTTC.